This TCR beta chain originates from a study of cytomegalovirus exposure and HLA in healthy donors. Background on the study: Findings of an earlier analysis included around 100 million unique TCR beta sequences from 190 million or so T cells.

Study-wide findings and caveats: Sequences of the TCR beta chain were said to predict the HLA-A and HLA-B alleles of most subjects accurately. Rare TCR sequences dominated, though some public TCRs recurred in many donors.

The V gene's germline CDR1 is ENHRY and CDR2 SYGVKD. V lost 0 bases to trimming and J lost 1 base, with 6 bases between them. This CDR3 has 14 amino acids. Researchers ran the PCR with 60 Vbeta and 13 Jbeta primers. Sequenced by immunoSEQ multiplex PCR; TCRdb stores in-frame clones only, minus some. Here the sample spans some 140,000 clones, roughly four fifths being singletons. As to this clone: Its antigen is currently unknown.

The chain combines TRBV10-3 with TRBJ1-2; D is ambiguous. Sequencing was done on a sample of PBMCs. The origin of this receptor is a woman aged 60-75 years in good health and CMV-seronegative. CDR3 amino acids: CAISESGINYGYTF. The CDR3 DNA is TGTGCCATCAGTGAGTCGGGCATTAACTATGGCTACACCTTC.